The sample holds a few counts of the clone carrying this T cell receptor beta chain. Its target is not known. Preparation of the TCRbeta library was carried out with unique molecular identifiers. Via MiXCR, TCRdb re-called the PCR reads, giving one row per CDR3 protein. The sample lists roughly 110,000 distinct CDR3 sequences; 10% were seen once. This record belongs to a study of T-cell reconstitution after alpha-beta-depleted transplantation in children. Study-wide findings and caveats: Surviving recipient T cells and thymic progenitors accounted for the high day-60 TCRbeta diversity observed in some patients. T-cell numbers and diversity one year post-transplant derived largely from freshly generated T cells. Expanded graft clones numbering several hundred reportedly gave rise to alpha-beta T cells about two months after transplant.

CDR3 length: 13 residues. Trimming took off 5 bases at V and 4 bases at J, with 9 bases between the two ends. CDR1 and CDR2 from the germline V gene are SGHVS and FNYEAQ. The chain employs TRBV7-6 and TRBJ1-3; D remains unclear. The material was PBMCs, obtained before TCRalphabeta/CD19-depleted stem cell transplant. The receptor was isolated from a boy younger than 10 with acute lymphoblastic leukemia, due to receive a stem cell transplant. As DNA, the CDR3 is TGTGCCAGCAGCCCTAGTTGGGGAAACACCATATATTTT. Protein sequence: CASSPSWGNTIYF.